The 2 T cell receptor beta chains below all came from one sample that was sequenced in a study of shared clonotypes between healthy human individuals. Profiled with immunoSEQ multiplex PCR; TCRdb holds only in-frame clones, not every one. Of more than 450,000 clones in the sample, more than 65% were seen once. Sequencing used PBMCs. These receptors came from a woman aged 35 to 49 in good health. Some clones in this sample may be carry-over from other donors' samples.

The chain links TRBV14 to TRBJ1-3, with D maybe TRBD1 (5 bases). The germline gives CDR1 SGHDN, CDR2 FVKESK. Trimming took 3 bases from V and 0 from J, leaving 9 bases between them. CDR3 length equals 15 residues. CDR3 bases: TGTGCCAGCAGCCAGGGGCGGGTCTCTGGAAACACCATATATTTT. As protein: CASSQGRVSGNTIYF.

With regard to this clone: Possible read error: a much larger clone is one base away. CDR3 in DNA: TGTGCCAGCAGCTTAACAGGGCCCACTGAAGCTTTCTTT. Translated: CASSLTGPTEAFF. The rearrangement uses TRBV7-2 and TRBJ1-1, with a tentative D call TRBD1 (6 bases). The CDR3 consists of 13 residues. The V end was cut by 2 bases, the J end by 4 bases, with 8 bases between. Germline assignment: CDR1 SGHTA and CDR2 FQGNSA.